The 32 T cell receptor beta chains presented below share a single source sample, sequenced in a study of beta chain features in type 1 diabetes. The authors reverse transcribed all of the isolated RNA, so sequencing captured expressed TCRB transcripts. Sequencing was performed with immunoSEQ multiplex PCR; in TCRdb, only in-frame clones are kept and a portion is missing. The sample lists some 240,000 clones; roughly a tenth were seen once. The material sequenced was central memory CD4+ T cells from blood. The receptors stem from a man aged 18-30 years in good health.

This chain uses TRBV7-2 with TRBJ1-4, with a tentative D call TRBD1 (6 bases). The V gene lost 6 bases and the J gene lost 8 bases, with 16 bases spanning the gap. Germline-derived CDR1 and CDR2 are SGHTA and FQGNSA. This CDR3 region has 14 residues. The DNA of the CDR3 is TGTGCCAGCAGTCGGACTCCGGGGGCAGAAAAACTGTTTTTT. It specifies CASSRTPGAEKLFF.

In this sample, this clone turned up a few times. The rearrangement joins TRBV29-1 to TRBJ2-3; D possibly uses TRBD1 or TRBD2 (6 bases each). V was trimmed by 7 bases and J by 2 bases, leaving 16 bases between them. This CDR3 spans 14 amino acids. The germline V gene encodes CDR1 SQVTM and CDR2 ANQGSEA. The CDR3 sequence: CSEGGTNPTDTQYF. For the CDR3, the DNA is TGCAGCGAGGGGGGAACAAACCCCACAGATACGCAGTATTTT.

This clone came up a few times. J is TRBJ1-2 and V is TRBV28; D gene unclear. The CDR3 length is 16 residues. Germline values: CDR1 MDHEN, CDR2 SYDVKM. Trimming took off 5 bases at V and 3 bases at J, with 19 bases between the two ends. The CDR3 loop reads CASSPLEGRFYYGYTF. Written as DNA, the CDR3 is TGTGCCAGCAGTCCCTTAGAGGGAAGGTTTTACTATGGCTACACCTTC.

This clone was picked up a small number of times. The V gene is TRBV6-1, the J gene TRBJ2-2, with D perhaps matching TRBD1 or TRBD2 (5 bases each). CDR1 is MNHNS, CDR2 SASEGT, per germline. The CDR3 is made up of 13 amino acids. V lost 3 bases, J lost 9 bases, and 11 bases lay in between. CDR3 DNA sequence: TGTGCCAGCAGTGATTATCCGGGGCGGGAGCTGTTTTTT. Its translation is CASSDYPGRELFF.

The rearrangement links TRBV30 to TRBJ2-2; D unclear. The V and J ends lost 3 bases and 1 base respectively, with 6 bases between them. CDR1 GTSNPN and CDR2 SVGIG come from the germline V gene (reference sequence). This CDR3 is built from 13 residues. CDR3 nucleotide sequence: TGTGCCTGGAGCGGGCAGAACACCGGGGAGCTGTTTTTT. It yields the protein CAWSGQNTGELFF.

The rearrangement links TRBV7-2 to TRBJ2-1; 13 nucleotides align to TRBD2. CDR3 length: 17 amino acids. V shed 5 bases, J shed 7 bases, and the junction held 11 bases outside the gene matches. Germline V CDR1 and CDR2: SGHTA, FQGNSA. CDR3 amino acids: CASSPGTSGTVRNEQFF. The CDR3 DNA is TGTGCCAGCAGCCCAGGGACTAGCGGGACCGTCCGGAATGAGCAGTTCTTC.

This clone was observed a few times. The chain uses TRBV6-1 and TRBJ2-3, with no clear D. V lost 2 bases, J lost 4 bases, and 16 bases lay in between. Germline values: CDR1 MNHNS, CDR2 SASEGT. The CDR3 is 16 residues long. DNA of the CDR3: TGTGCCAGCAGTGAAAGATTACGAGCCTCGGCAGATACGCAGTATTTT. Protein: CASSERLRASADTQYF.

In its sample, this clone is medium-sized. The chain links TRBV5-6 to TRBJ2-1, with a tentative D call TRBD1 (5 bases). Deletions cut 4 bases from V and 4 bases from J, with 9 bases between. The CDR3 is 13 amino acids. CDR1 SGHDT and CDR2 YYEEEE come from the germline V gene. CDR3 in amino acids: CASSATGYNEQFF. The CDR3 DNA is TGTGCCAGCAGCGCCACAGGTTACAATGAGCAGTTCTTC.

This chain connects TRBV7-2 to TRBJ2-3; D is ambiguous. V was shortened by 4 bases and J by 0 bases, with 8 bases between the two germline ends. The CDR3 runs to 14 residues. Germline-derived CDR1 and CDR2 are SGHTA and FQGNSA. The CDR3 DNA reads TGTGCCAGCAGCTCCCCTCGTAGCACAGATACGCAGTATTTT. Translated: CASSSPRSTDTQYF.

Of note for this clone: A clone one base away is much larger, so this may be a read error. This chain joins TRBV7-3 and TRBJ2-2; D uncertain. The CDR3 is 13 residues long. In germline, CDR1 is SGHTA, CDR2 FQGTGA. With 2 bases removed from V and 5 bases from J, the gap between germline ends came to 6 bases. In DNA form, the CDR3 reads TGTGCCAGCAGCTTACAGAAGACCGGGGAGCTGTTTTTT. As protein: CASSLQKTGELFF.

This clone was seen only a few times. The chain combines TRBV30 with TRBJ2-5; 7 bases map to TRBD1. There are 14 residues in the CDR3. Trimming took 6 bases from V and 4 from J; bases not matched to a gene: 11. Germline CDR1 reads GTSNPN; CDR2 reads SVGIG (reference sequence). CDR3 sequence (DNA): TGTGCCTGCCAGGGACAGCTGGTACGAGAGACCCAGTACTTC. It encodes CACQGQLVRETQYF.

This clone was found a few times. The same CDR3 is also encoded by other DNA sequences in this sample. V usage is TRBV15 and J usage is TRBJ1-5; D is perhaps TRBD1 (5 bases). Trimming left V 0 bases short and J 2 bases short, with 17 bases between. CDR1 is LNHNV and CDR2 is YYDKDF in the germline V gene (reference sequence). The CDR3 is 18 residues long. CDR3 nucleotide sequence: TGTGCCACCAGCAGAGATCCCCGGGTTGGAGGGGGCAATCAGCCCCAGCATTTT. Amino acid sequence: CATSRDPRVGGGNQPQHF.

This clone was detected many times. The chain employs TRBV7-2 and TRBJ2-3; D call uncertain. The CDR3 contains 14 residues. Trimming removed 6 bases at V and 1 base at J, with 11 bases between. The germline CDR1 and CDR2 sequences are SGHTA and FQGNSA. The CDR3: CASRGIFGTDTQYF. The CDR3 DNA reads TGTGCCAGCAGGGGTATCTTCGGCACAGATACGCAGTATTTT.

V usage is TRBV10-2 and J usage is TRBJ2-5; D is uncertain. With 5 bases removed from V and 1 base from J, the gap between germline ends came to 5 bases. CDR3 size: 12 residues. Germline CDR1 reads WSHSY; CDR2 reads SAAADI. The CDR3 coding sequence is TGCGCCAGCAGTCTGTCCCAAGAGACCCAGTACTTC. Encoded protein: CASSLSQETQYF.

The chain is built from TRBV19 and TRBJ2-1, with D possibly TRBD1 on 5 matching bases. CDR1 is LNHDA and CDR2 is SQIVND in the germline V gene (reference sequence). V was pared by 4 bases and J by 6 bases, with 13 bases between. The CDR3 contains 14 residues. The CDR3 loop reads CASSTRRDSNEQFF. The CDR3 region has the DNA TGTGCCAGTAGTACCAGAAGAGACAGCAATGAGCAGTTCTTC.

This clone was observed a few times. The rearrangement uses TRBV11-2 and TRBJ2-7, with 7 bases that match TRBD2. Per the germline V gene, CDR1 is SGHAT and CDR2 is FQNNGV. Unmatched junction bases numbered 4, after V lost 0 bases and J lost 2 bases. CDR3 length equals 15 residues. Here the CDR3 reads CASSLERGSAYEQYF. As DNA, the CDR3 is TGTGCCAGCAGCTTAGAGCGGGGGTCGGCCTACGAGCAGTACTTC.

The chain links TRBV7-6 to TRBJ2-7; 8 nucleotides match TRBD2. V was clipped by 1 base and J by 6 bases; unmatched bases: 20. Looked up from germline, CDR1 is SGHVS and CDR2 is FNYEAQ. CDR3 length: 19 amino acids. The CDR3 DNA is TGTGCCAGCAGCTTAGAAGACCGAAGAGGCAGCGGGAGAGGCCCCGAGCAGTACTTC. It codes for CASSLEDRRGSGRGPEQYF.

The J gene is TRBJ2-5, the V gene TRBV15; D remains unclear. The length of the CDR3 is 13 residues. The germline V gene has CDR1 LNHNV and CDR2 YYDKDF (reference sequence). V was pared by 0 bases and J by 5 bases, with 7 bases between. CDR3 region: CATSRDLPETQYF. In nucleotides, the CDR3 is TGTGCCACCAGCAGAGACCTACCGGAGACCCAGTACTTC.

The chain joins TRBV28 to TRBJ2-1; TRBD1 agrees at 11 bases. This CDR3 is built from 14 residues. Germline lookup yields CDR1 MDHEN and CDR2 SYDVKM. V gave up 6 bases and J gave up 6 bases; unmatched junction bases: 4. CDR3 amino acids: CASSGTGGFNEQFF. The CDR3 nucleotides are TGTGCCAGCAGCGGGACAGGGGGTTTCAATGAGCAGTTCTTC. Based on the CDR3 plus reference TRBV28 and TRBJ2-1, the full variable domain is DVKVTQSSRYLVKRTGEKVFLECVQDMDHENMFWYRQDPGLGLRLIYFSYDVKMKEKGDIPEGYSVSREKKERFSLILESASTNQTSMYLCASSGTGGFNEQFFGPGTRLTVL.

This chain joins TRBV19 and TRBJ2-7; TRBD1 aligns across 9 bases. The CDR3 length is 15 residues. Germline V gives CDR1 LNHDA, CDR2 SQIVND (reference sequence). Unmatched junction bases numbered 8, after V lost 3 bases and J lost 5 bases. CDR3 residues: CASSMGQGRLNEQYF. In DNA form, the CDR3 reads TGTGCCAGTAGTATGGGACAGGGACGTTTAAACGAGCAGTACTTC.

This clone showed up many times. The J gene is TRBJ2-5, the V gene TRBV2; D remains unclear. In germline, CDR1 is SNHLY, CDR2 FYNNEI. The length of the CDR3 is 11 residues. Between the trimmed V and J ends, which lost 6 bases and 6 bases, there was a span of 8 bases. Written as DNA, the CDR3 is TGTGCCAGCAGGGTAGGACAGACCCAGTACTTC. Amino acids: CASRVGQTQYF. Combining the CDR3 with reference TRBV2 and TRBJ2-5 gives the whole variable domain EPEVTQTPSHQVTQMGQEVILRCVPISNHLYFYWYRQILGQKVEFLVSFYNNEISEKSEIFDDQFSVERPDGSNFTLKIRSTKLEDSAMYFCASRVGQTQYFGPGTRLLVL.

This clone came up a few times. The chain is built from TRBV28 and TRBJ2-5, with 11 bases matching TRBD1. The CDR3 runs 15 residues. Germline V gives CDR1 MDHEN, CDR2 SYDVKM. Trimming cost V 9 bases and J 5 bases; bases outside gene matches: 11. DNA of the CDR3: TGTGCCAGTCTAACCCGGACAGGGGGCGGGGAGACCCAGTACTTC. Protein: CASLTRTGGGETQYF.

This clone came up a few times. The chain joins TRBV18 to TRBJ2-7, with unresolved D. Trimming pared 3 bases from V and 6 bases from J, leaving 12 bases between. Germline V CDR1 and CDR2: KGHSH, LQKENI. This CDR3 spans 13 amino acids. This CDR3 is CASSPSTNSEQYF. As DNA, the CDR3 is TGTGCCAGCTCACCTTCCACGAACAGCGAGCAGTACTTC.

This rearrangement joins TRBV7-9 to TRBJ2-1; weak D call: TRBD2 (5 bases). In germline, CDR1 is SEHNR, CDR2 FQNEAQ (reference sequence). This CDR3 has 12 residues. V lost 3 bases and J lost 7, with 7 bases in between. The CDR3 loop reads CASSFGINEQFF. CDR3 coding DNA: TGTGCCAGCAGCTTCGGGATTAATGAGCAGTTCTTC.

This clone showed up just a few times. The genes are TRBV4-3 and TRBJ1-4; possible D gene TRBD1, 6 bases. Germline assignment: CDR1 LGHNA and CDR2 YSLEER. The CDR3 contains 17 residues. V dropped 0 bases and J dropped 0 bases, with 11 bases sitting between them. The CDR3 here is CASSQDVRTATNEKLFF. DNA for the CDR3: TGCGCCAGCAGCCAAGATGTTAGGACAGCAACTAATGAAAAACTGTTTTTT.

This sequence joins TRBV6-6 and TRBJ2-2, with 8 nucleotides matching TRBD2. CDR3 size: 15 residues. Germline assignment: CDR1 MNHNY and CDR2 SVGAGI (reference sequence). Trimming took 10 bases from V and 7 from J; bases not matched to a gene: 14. CDR3 in DNA: TGTGCCACCAGAATCAGCGGGAGCTCTGGCGGGGAGCTGTTTTTT. Protein: CATRISGSSGGELFF.

This chain links TRBV30 with TRBJ1-5; 8 bases are shared with TRBD1. The CDR3 has 13 amino acids. V shed 6 bases and J 1 base; nucleotides not matched to a gene: 2. Germline CDR1 is GTSNPN and CDR2 is SVGIG (reference sequence). The CDR3 DNA is TGTGCCTGCGACAGGGGAAGCAATCAGCCCCAGCATTTT. Translating gives CACDRGSNQPQHF.

This clone was counted a few times. The chain uses TRBV6-6 and TRBJ2-7, with D possibly matching TRBD1 (5 bases). The germline V and J ends were trimmed by 5 bases and 7 bases, with 15 bases remaining between them. The length of the CDR3 is 13 residues. Germline CDR1 reads MNHNY; CDR2 reads SVGAGI (reference sequence). CDR3: CASSALRVGEQYF. CDR3 coding DNA: TGTGCCAGCAGTGCACTCAGGGTGGGGGAGCAGTACTTC.

This clone was counted only a few times. This rearrangement joins TRBV5-1 to TRBJ1-1; perhaps TRBD1 as D (5 bases). CDR1 is SGHRS and CDR2 is YFSETQ in the germline V gene. This CDR3 contains 16 residues. Trimming removed 4 bases at V and 4 bases at J, with 20 bases between. The CDR3 DNA reads as TGCGCCAGCAGCCTCCGGGACTTAGATGGGGGCACTGAAGCTTTCTTT. As protein: CASSLRDLDGGTEAFF.

Ten or more counts support this clone. The chain employs TRBV29-1 and TRBJ2-3; a possible D gene is TRBD1 (6 bases). V was trimmed by 6 bases and J by 0 bases, leaving 13 bases between them. Germline V gene data show CDR1 as SQVTM and CDR2 as ANQGSEA. The CDR3 runs 14 residues. The CDR3 reads CSVYGTLSTDTQYF. Written as DNA, the CDR3 is TGCAGCGTATACGGGACATTAAGCACAGATACGCAGTATTTT.

This clone was recorded a few times. The genes are TRBV5-6 and TRBJ1-1; no clear D. V was pared by 3 bases and J by 1 base, with 10 bases between. The germline CDR1 and CDR2 sequences are SGHDT and YYEEEE. CDR3 size: 14 residues. CDR3 amino acids: CASSYGLRNTEAFF. CDR3 DNA sequence: TGTGCCAGCAGCTACGGACTGCGGAACACTGAAGCTTTCTTT.

V usage is TRBV5-4 and J usage is TRBJ2-3; D possibly corresponds to TRBD2 (6 bases). CDR1 and CDR2 from the germline V gene are SGHNT and YYREEE (reference sequence). The V gene lost 3 bases and the J gene lost 3 bases, with 14 bases spanning the gap. This CDR3 spans 15 amino acids. The CDR3 DNA reads TGTGCCAGCAGCTGGTCGGGAGAGGGTACAGATACGCAGTATTTT. Its translation: CASSWSGEGTDTQYF.